This T cell receptor (beta chain) was sequenced for a study of T cells in Graves' hyperthyroidism and ophthalmopathy. Amplified TCR beta CDR3 regions derived from RNA transcripts. The HTBI primer set served for first-round RT-PCR of the TCR CDR3. TCRdb re-analysed the multiplex PCR reads in MiXCR, keeping a single row per CDR3 protein. This table has nearly 600,000 distinct CDR3 sequences, around 13% appearing once. The germline CDR1 and CDR2 sequences are SQVTM and ANQGSEA. The CDR3 length is 18 residues. The V and J ends lost 1 base and 1 base respectively, with 17 bases between them. This clonotype was seen at least ten times.

This receptor was obtained from a woman in her twenties or thirties with Graves' hyperthyroidism that later progressed to Graves' ophthalmopathy. V is TRBV29-1 and J is TRBJ2-6; D not certain. Sequencing was done on a sample of blood. In DNA form, the CDR3 reads TGCAGCGTTGAAGTCTCGCAAGGATGGAATTCTGGGGCCAACGTCCTGACTTTC. Protein: CSVEVSQGWNSGANVLTF.